This entry is about one T cell receptor (beta chain). Its antigen is unknown. One base away there is no much larger clone; base qualities are not given. In the paper's terms, the treatment or condition label means: around 19 received Ad26.COV2.S at low or high dose, single or two shots; about 5 received placebo; per-sample allocation not given. For vaccine and placebo recipients, the sequenced repertoires came from samples collected on day 63 after the first injection. Between 29 July and 7 August 2020, Cohort 1b enrolled about 27 adults aged 18-55 years at one site in Boston, USA. Ad26.COV2.S was a replication-incompetent adenovirus type 26 vector expressing a prefusion-stabilized SARS-CoV-2 spike protein from the original Wuhan strain. This entry belongs to a study of Ad26.COV2.S vaccination and SARS-CoV-2 variants listed by TCRdb under 2021. Some background on the complete study: Vaccine-arm donors were drawn from COV1001, a multicentre, randomized, double-blind, placebo-controlled phase I-IIa trial of Ad26.COV2.S in healthy adults. A total of around 32 samples were included in the TCR-sequenced set, comprising 19 Ad26.COV2.S vaccine recipients, 5 placebo recipients and 8 SARS-CoV-2 convalescent individuals. Trial participants were randomized into five groups of five, in which low-dose or high-dose Ad26.COV2.S was given once or twice, or placebo was given on both occasions. TCRbeta repertoire sequencing served as the tool for gauging how specific and how broad the SARS-CoV-2-reactive T cell receptors were following Ad26.COV2.S vaccination. Ad26.COV2.S was given intramuscularly at 5x10^10 or 1x10^11 viral particles, as a single shot or as two shots 56 days apart. Throughout the experiments and outcome assessment, investigators stayed blinded to trial group allocation.

What the study reported, not specific to this receptor: Substantial breadth of spike-specific CD8+ and CD4+ T cell responses was reported after vaccination. The study was not powered for comparison of responses between vaccine doses or regimens. Comparable non-spike TCR breadth was observed between vaccine and placebo recipients, consistent with only spike being contained in the vaccine. It was noted by the authors that total T cell responses may have been underestimated by the TCR breadth and depth analyses. Spike-specific TCR breadth was higher in Ad26.COV2.S recipients than in placebo recipients (P = 0.0014).

The immunoSEQ Assay was used to sequence TCRbeta CDR3 regions. After extraction, genomic DNA underwent amplification by bias-controlled multiplex PCR, followed by high-throughput sequencing. In the original analysis: To quantify the absolute abundance of every unique TCRbeta CDR3 region, sequences were collapsed and filtered. T cell fraction was estimated by normalizing TCRbeta template counts to usable DNA, with usable DNA measured through amplification of reference genes found in all nucleated cells. Repertoire TCRs were annotated as SARS-CoV-2-specific by exact matching of V gene, CDR3 amino acid sequence and J gene to a known reactive TCR set. The reference SARS-CoV-2 TCR set was obtained from MIRA and was filtered for enrichment in COVID-19-positive ImmuneCODE repertoires, whereby public or cross-reactive TCRs were removed. Using the MIRA antigens, annotated TCRs were further analysed by specific ORF or by position within an ORF. Breadth was defined as annotated unique rearrangements over total unique productive rearrangements; depth was the summed frequency of those rearrangements. TCR breadth was compared between groups using two-sided Wilcoxon rank-sum tests. The immuneACCESS repertoire file appears here via TCRdb, limited to in-frame rearrangements. These files lack a portion of the clones; in checked studies, under half of the deficit traces to unresolved V genes, and the cause of the others is not known. The DNA was the basis for D and trimming; V, J and clone size are from that table. Counted in this sample were 450,000 to 550,000 clones; nearly 90% of them appeared once. The leading ten clones occupy approximately 2.5% of the sample.

Reading the germline V gene gives CDR1 SGDLS and CDR2 YYNGEE. V gives up 2 bases and J gives up 5 bases, and the segment between their germline ends measures 9 bases. The CDR3 numbers 13 residues from cysteine through phenylalanine. Kept here is only the CDR3 DNA, which spans 39 bases and is read in frame from base 1. The clonotype comes from a person aged 18-65 years who received the Ad26.COV2.S COVID-19 vaccine or a placebo. The chain is encoded by TRBV9 joined to TRBJ2-3; too little of a D gene remains to name it. The material sequenced was peripheral blood, taken in a trial of Ad26.COV2.S vaccine versus placebo. The sequenced DNA: TGTGCCAGCAGCGTTGACTGGGGAGATACGCAGTATTTT. It translates to CASSVDWGDTQYF.